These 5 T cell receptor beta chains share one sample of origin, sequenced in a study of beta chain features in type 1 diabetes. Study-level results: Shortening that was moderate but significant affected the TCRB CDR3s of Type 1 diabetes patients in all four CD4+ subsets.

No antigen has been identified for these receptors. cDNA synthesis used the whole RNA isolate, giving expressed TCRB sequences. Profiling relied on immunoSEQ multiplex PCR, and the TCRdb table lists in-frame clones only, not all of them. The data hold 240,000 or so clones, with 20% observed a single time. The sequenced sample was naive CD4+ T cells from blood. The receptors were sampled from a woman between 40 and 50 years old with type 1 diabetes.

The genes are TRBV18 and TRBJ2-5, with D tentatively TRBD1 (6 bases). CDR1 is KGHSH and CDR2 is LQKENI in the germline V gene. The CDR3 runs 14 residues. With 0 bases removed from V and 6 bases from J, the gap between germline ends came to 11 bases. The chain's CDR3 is CASSPPGDMKTQYF. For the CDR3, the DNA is TGTGCCAGCTCACCACCAGGGGACATGAAGACCCAGTACTTC.

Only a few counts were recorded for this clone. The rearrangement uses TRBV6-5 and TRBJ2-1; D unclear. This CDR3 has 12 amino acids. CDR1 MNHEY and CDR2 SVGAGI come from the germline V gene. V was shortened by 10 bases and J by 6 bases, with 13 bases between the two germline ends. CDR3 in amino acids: CATRLSINEQFF. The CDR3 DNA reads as TGTGCCACCCGTTTGAGCATCAATGAGCAGTTCTTC.

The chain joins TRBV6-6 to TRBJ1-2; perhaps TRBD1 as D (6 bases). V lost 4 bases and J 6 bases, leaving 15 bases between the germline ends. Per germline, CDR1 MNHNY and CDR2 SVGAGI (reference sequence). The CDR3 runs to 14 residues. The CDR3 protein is CASSFPGTTNGYTF. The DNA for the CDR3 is TGTGCCAGCAGTTTCCCCGGGACAACGAATGGCTACACCTTC.

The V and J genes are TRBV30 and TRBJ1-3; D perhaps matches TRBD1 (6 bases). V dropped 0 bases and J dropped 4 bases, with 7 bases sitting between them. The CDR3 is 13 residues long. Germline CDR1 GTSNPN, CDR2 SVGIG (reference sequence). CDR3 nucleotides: TGTGCCTGGAGTGTACAGGGAGGAAACACCATATATTTT. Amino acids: CAWSVQGGNTIYF.

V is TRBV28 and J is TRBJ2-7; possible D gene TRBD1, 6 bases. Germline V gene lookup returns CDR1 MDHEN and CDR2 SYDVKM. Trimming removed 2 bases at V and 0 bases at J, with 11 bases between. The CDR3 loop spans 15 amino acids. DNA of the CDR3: TGTGCCAGCAGTTTAGGGGTACAGGGCTCCTACGAGCAGTACTTC. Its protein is CASSLGVQGSYEQYF.